The next 12 T cell receptor beta chains were all read from a single sample in a study of CD8+CD57+ T cells in acquired aplastic anemia. CDR3 and TCR beta VDJ profiling relied on a genomic DNA template. TCRdb re-derived calls from the reads in MiXCR, one entry per CDR3 protein. Of approximately 180,000 distinct CDR3 sequences in the sample, roughly 50% were seen once. Patients chosen for sequencing had shown CD8+CD57+ cell expansion by flow cytometry. The specimen sequenced was sorted CD4+, CD8+, or CD8+CD57+ T cells (not recorded which) from PBMCs. All receptors derive from a human donor with aplastic anemia.

The genes are TRBV28 and TRBJ2-2, with D possibly being TRBD2 (7 bases). The length of the CDR3 is 15 residues. Germline loops: CDR1 MDHEN, CDR2 SYDVKM. V lost 8 bases and J 0 bases, leaving 13 bases between the germline ends. The CDR3 DNA sequence: TGTGCCAGCGGCGAGGGGGGGACGAACACCGGGGAGCTGTTTTTT. Its translation: CASGEGGTNTGELFF.

The chain has TRBV2 and TRBJ2-1; 11 bases are a match to TRBD2. This CDR3 spans 15 amino acids. V lost 5 bases to trimming and J lost 7 bases; unmatched junction nucleotides: 7. CDR1 and CDR2 (germline): SNHLY, FYNNEI. The CDR3 sequence is CASSLTSGTFNEQFF. CDR3 DNA: TGTGCCAGCAGTCTGACTAGCGGGACGTTTAATGAGCAGTTCTTC.

The chain is built from TRBV2 and TRBJ2-5, with D tentatively TRBD2 (5 bases). V lost 4 bases, J lost 5 bases, and 11 bases lay in between. This CDR3 spans 13 amino acids. CDR1 SNHLY and CDR2 FYNNEI come from the germline V gene. CDR3 nucleotide sequence: TGTGCCAGCAGTGTACCCCGGAGGGAGACCCAGTACTTC. Its protein is CASSVPRRETQYF.

This clonotype came up many times. This chain links TRBV7-9 with TRBJ1-6; TRBD1 aligns across 9 bases. V shed 4 bases, J shed 8 bases, and the junction held 3 bases outside the gene matches. This CDR3 is built from 14 residues. Per the germline V gene, CDR1 is SEHNR and CDR2 is FQNEAQ (reference sequence). CDR3 region: CASSSWTGDSPLHF. The CDR3 DNA is TGTGCCAGCAGCTCATGGACAGGGGATTCACCCCTCCACTTT.

The chain joins TRBV2 to TRBJ2-2, with TRBD2 as a possible D gene (6 bases). Between the trimmed V and J ends, which lost 8 bases and 6 bases, there was a span of 7 bases. The CDR3 is 11 amino acids. Germline CDR1 and CDR2: SNHLY and FYNNEI. The CDR3 DNA is TGTGCCAGCGGGAGGCCCGGGGAGCTGTTTTTT. Its translation is CASGRPGELFF.

The genes are TRBV10-3 and TRBJ1-3; D is perhaps TRBD1 (5 bases). Germline values: CDR1 ENHRY, CDR2 SYGVKD. This CDR3 has 14 amino acids. Trimming removed 9 bases at V and 8 bases at J, with 20 bases between. This CDR3 reads CAMRGGIEEHTIYF. For the CDR3, the DNA is TGTGCCATGCGGGGGGGGATCGAGGAGCACACCATATATTTT.

The chain has TRBV6-2 or TRBV6-3 and TRBJ1-5; 8 nucleotides match TRBD1. The CDR3 covers 18 residues. CDR1 is MNHEY, CDR2 SVGEGT, per germline. J gave up 2 bases and V 3 bases, and 12 bases lay outside the gene matches. This CDR3 reads CASSYSDRELYRNQPQHF. The DNA of the CDR3 is TGTGCCAGCAGTTATTCGGACAGGGAGCTCTATCGCAATCAGCCCCAGCATTTT.

The chain uses TRBV5-8 and TRBJ2-7; the match to TRBD2 covers 7 bases. V was clipped by 4 bases and J by 3 bases; unmatched bases: 10. The CDR3 length is 15 residues. Germline V gene data show CDR1 as SGHTS and CDR2 as YDEGEE. The CDR3 region is CASSLDRTSNYEQYF. In DNA form, the CDR3 reads TGTGCCAGCAGCCTCGACCGGACTAGTAACTACGAGCAGTACTTC.

This clonotype was counted once. The rearrangement links TRBV20-1 to TRBJ2-7; no clear D. CDR1 and CDR2 (germline): DFQATT, SNEGSKA (reference sequence). Trimming cost V 1 base and J 2 bases, with 9 bases left between them. The CDR3 is made up of 13 amino acids. Written as DNA, the CDR3 is TGCAGTGCTAGAGGCGTAGATACCTACGAGCAGTACTTC. It specifies CSARGVDTYEQYF.

This clonotype was seen repeatedly, ten times or more. The chain has TRBV10-1 and TRBJ1-4; D may be TRBD1 (6 bases). V was pared by 6 bases and J by 1 base, with 15 bases between. CDR3 length equals 16 residues. Germline assignment: CDR1 WNHNN and CDR2 SYGVQD (reference sequence). The CDR3 protein is CASRGQQGRTNEKLFF. The CDR3 DNA reads as TGCGCCAGCAGAGGGCAACAGGGAAGAACTAATGAAAAACTGTTTTTT.

This clonotype was seen repeatedly, ten times or more. V is TRBV14 and J is TRBJ2-1; TRBD1 matches at 10 bases. The CDR3 totals 16 residues. With V trimmed by 3 bases and J by 5 bases, 7 bases remained unmatched. Germline V CDR1 and CDR2: SGHDN, FVKESK. CDR3 DNA: TGTGCCAGCAGCCAGAATTCCGGGACAGGGGACAATGAGCAGTTCTTC. The encoded protein is CASSQNSGTGDNEQFF.

Only a few counts were recorded for this clonotype. The rearrangement links TRBV19 to TRBJ2-7; D gene unclear. The V and J ends lost 6 bases and 4 bases respectively, with 13 bases between them. The CDR3 consists of 13 residues. CDR1 and CDR2 (germline): LNHDA, SQIVND (reference sequence). The CDR3 coding sequence is TGTGCCAGTAGAGCCTCCTCCGGGTACGAGCAGTACTTC. It is translated as CASRASSGYEQYF.